The next 28 T cell receptor beta chains were all read from a single sample in a study of blood T cell repertoires in COVID-19. Method: immunoSEQ multiplex PCR; TCRdb's copy keeps in-frame clones and lacks some. This table holds about 130,000 clones, around 88% found once. The specimen was peripheral blood. These receptors came from a man in his 60s with COVID-19, enrolled during active disease.

CDR3 DNA: TGTGCCACCCAGGGCTATAATGAAAAACTGTTTTTT. It codes for CATQGYNEKLFF. This chain joins TRBV6-5 and TRBJ1-4; possible D gene TRBD1, 5 bases. Germline loops: CDR1 MNHEY, CDR2 SVGAGI. The CDR3 totals 12 residues. The V end lost 10 bases, the J end lost 4 bases, and 10 bases lay between the germline ends.

The chain combines TRBV28 with TRBJ1-1; the D is unclear. The V gene lost 4 bases and the J gene lost 1 base, with 10 bases spanning the gap. The CDR3 spans 14 residues. Germline CDR1 reads MDHEN; CDR2 reads SYDVKM. CDR3 bases: TGTGCCAGCAGTTACCGGGGAACGAACACTGAAGCTTTCTTT. Amino acid sequence: CASSYRGTNTEAFF.

This clone was seen a handful of times. The chain uses TRBV2 and TRBJ1-6, with D possibly TRBD1 on 5 matching bases. V lost 3 bases and J 0 bases, leaving 9 bases between the germline ends. The CDR3 runs to 16 residues. CDR1 and CDR2 (germline): SNHLY, FYNNEI. CDR3 amino acids: CASSDGQGSYNSPLHF. CDR3 in DNA: TGTGCCAGCAGTGATGGGCAGGGCTCCTATAATTCACCCCTCCACTTT.

The J gene is TRBJ1-6, the V gene TRBV18; D unclear. Germline loops: CDR1 KGHSH, CDR2 LQKENI. Between the trimmed V and J ends, which lost 2 bases and 10 bases, there was a span of 6 bases. The CDR3 length is 12 residues. CDR3 bases: TGTGCCAGCTCACCAGGAGAATCACCCCTCCACTTT. Its translation: CASSPGESPLHF.

This clone appeared once. The V gene is TRBV5-1, the J gene TRBJ1-2; 8 bases are a match to TRBD1. The ends lost 5 bases at V and 5 bases at J; junction bases unmatched: 11. Germline CDR1 and CDR2: SGHRS and YFSETQ. CDR3 size: 15 residues. CDR3 protein: CASRPSLTGGYGYTF. DNA for the CDR3: TGCGCCAGCAGACCGAGTTTAACAGGGGGGTATGGCTACACCTTC.

The chain is built from TRBV4-1 and TRBJ2-4, with TRBD1 matching 8 bases. The germline CDR1 and CDR2 sequences are MGHRA and YSYEKL. Losses at the gene ends were 1 base for V and 0 bases for J; bases not matched to a gene: 5. The CDR3 sequence is 17 residues long. CDR3 sequence (DNA): TGCGCCAGCAGCCAAGGGAGACAGGGGCCAGCCAAAAACATTCAGTACTTC. This gives the protein CASSQGRQGPAKNIQYF.

The rearrangement joins TRBV5-1 to TRBJ2-5, with TRBD1 identical over 7 bases. This CDR3 comprises 15 residues. With 1 base clipped from V and 1 base from J, the junction kept 4 bases outside the gene matches. Germline CDR1 reads SGHRS; CDR2 reads YFSETQ. As DNA, the CDR3 is TGCGCCAGCAGCTTGATGGGACAGACCCAAGAGACCCAGTACTTC. It codes for CASSLMGQTQETQYF.

This clone has only one observation. The V gene is TRBV19, the J gene TRBJ2-5; 12 positions agree with TRBD1. This CDR3 contains 16 residues. V gave up 3 bases and J gave up 4 bases; unmatched junction bases: 6. Germline loops: CDR1 LNHDA, CDR2 SQIVND (reference sequence). The CDR3 reads CASSIGTGGAGETQYF. The CDR3 DNA sequence: TGTGCCAGTAGTATTGGGACAGGGGGCGCGGGAGAGACCCAGTACTTC.

The chain has TRBV19 and TRBJ1-1, with TRBD1 identical over 10 bases. The CDR3 sequence is 15 residues long. Germline CDR1 and CDR2: LNHDA and SQIVND (reference sequence). The J segment lost 6 bases and the V segment lost 2 bases, leaving 6 bases of the junction unmatched. CDR3 coding DNA: TGTGCCAGTAGTATACTATTGGGACAGGGGTCTGAAGCTTTCTTT. The encoded protein is CASSILLGQGSEAFF.

The rearrangement links TRBV5-1 to TRBJ2-2, with D maybe TRBD1 (6 bases). The V and J ends lost 3 bases and 1 base respectively, with 10 bases between them. The germline V gene has CDR1 SGHRS and CDR2 YFSETQ. The CDR3 runs 15 residues. CDR3 bases: TGCGCCAGCAGCTGGATGACAGGGAACACCGGGGAGCTGTTTTTT. Translating gives CASSWMTGNTGELFF.

This chain links TRBV11-2 with TRBJ1-3; D is possibly TRBD1 (5 bases). The V gene's germline CDR1 is SGHAT and CDR2 FQNNGV. V dropped 8 bases and J dropped 0 bases, with 23 bases sitting between them. The CDR3 has 18 amino acids. CDR3 amino acids: CASQLFVGRVSSGNTIYF. CDR3 nucleotides: TGTGCCAGCCAACTTTTCGTCGGCAGGGTGAGCTCTGGAAACACCATATATTTT.

A few counts support this clone. V is TRBV10-1 and J is TRBJ1-6; possibly TRBD1 for D (6 bases). There are 14 residues in the CDR3. V lost 6 bases and J lost 9, with 15 bases in between. Germline CDR1 WNHNN, CDR2 SYGVQD (reference sequence). CDR3 DNA: TGCGCCAGCAGCCTAACAGGGCCCAGTTCACCCCTCCACTTT. Amino acids: CASSLTGPSSPLHF.

The chain joins TRBV27 to TRBJ1-4; perhaps TRBD1 as D (5 bases). From germline, CDR1 is MNHEY and CDR2 SMNVEV (reference sequence). V was cut by 5 bases and J by 12 bases, with 16 bases left in between. The CDR3 has 13 amino acids. The DNA of the CDR3 is TGTGCCAGCAGTCTCCGACAGCTTGAGGAACTGTTTTTT. It translates to CASSLRQLEELFF.

V gene TRBV27 combines with J gene TRBJ1-5, with D possibly TRBD1 on 5 matching bases. Germline CDR1 is MNHEY and CDR2 is SMNVEV (reference sequence). V shed 2 bases and J shed 2 bases, with 10 bases lying between them. This CDR3 has 15 amino acids. CDR3 in amino acids: CASSLLGGGNQPQHF. CDR3 coding DNA: TGTGCCAGCAGTTTACTCGGGGGAGGCAATCAGCCCCAGCATTTT.

The chain has TRBV19 and TRBJ1-5; TRBD1 agrees at 7 bases. Germline lookup yields CDR1 LNHDA and CDR2 SQIVND (reference sequence). The CDR3 has 13 residues. V shed 4 bases, J shed 8 bases, and the junction held 5 bases outside the gene matches. Written as DNA, the CDR3 is TGTGCCAGTAGTAAGTCCAGGGGGGAGCCCCAGCATTTT. It is translated as CASSKSRGEPQHF.

J is TRBJ2-1 and V is TRBV24-1; TRBD2 matches at 7 bases. J gave up 4 bases and V 5 bases, and 4 bases lay outside the gene matches. The germline V gene encodes CDR1 KGHDR and CDR2 SFDVKD. The CDR3 totals 14 residues. CDR3 DNA sequence: TGTGCCACCAGTGTCAGCGGGGCTTACAATGAGCAGTTCTTC. Protein sequence: CATSVSGAYNEQFF.

The genes are TRBV11-2 and TRBJ2-7, with 7 bases matching TRBD1. Trimming removed 2 bases from V and 1 base from J; junction bases left unmatched: 2. Germline lookup yields CDR1 SGHAT and CDR2 FQNNGV. This CDR3 is built from 14 residues. CDR3 amino acids: CASSLWTGSYEQYF. The CDR3 DNA follows: TGTGCCAGCAGCTTATGGACAGGATCCTACGAGCAGTACTTC.

J is TRBJ1-2 and V is TRBV3-1 (or the pseudogene TRBV3-2), with 8 bases lining up with TRBD1. V gave up 4 bases and J gave up 6 bases; unmatched junction bases: 7. CDR1 is LGHDT and CDR2 is YNNKEL in the germline V gene (reference sequence). The CDR3 totals 14 residues. CDR3 residues: CASSLRTGLNGYTF. The CDR3 coding sequence is TGTGCCAGCAGCCTTAGGACAGGGTTAAATGGCTACACCTTC.

The V call is TRBV4-3, the J call TRBJ1-2, with D uncertain. Looked up from germline, CDR1 is LGHNA and CDR2 is YSLEER. V was clipped by 0 bases and J by 2 bases, with 10 bases between them. The CDR3 extends over 15 amino acids. The DNA of the CDR3 is TGCGCCAGCAGCCAAGATCTGGCCAGAAACTATGGCTACACCTTC. It codes for CASSQDLARNYGYTF.

The gene calls are TRBV11-2 and TRBJ1-2; D gene unclear. The CDR3 runs to 13 residues. V was pared by 1 base and J by 4 bases, with 7 bases between. In germline, CDR1 is SGHAT, CDR2 FQNNGV. The CDR3 DNA is TGTGCCAGCAGCTTAGCGGGTGGCTATGGCTACACCTTC. This gives the protein CASSLAGGYGYTF.

The V and J genes are TRBV19 and TRBJ2-7, with 11 bases identical to TRBD1. There are 13 residues in the CDR3. Germline CDR1 is LNHDA and CDR2 is SQIVND (reference sequence). V lost 6 bases to trimming and J lost 4 bases; unmatched junction nucleotides: 2. CDR3 sequence (DNA): TGTGCCAGTAGGGACAGGGGGCGGTACGAGCAGTACTTC. It encodes CASRDRGRYEQYF.

The chain recombines TRBV6-5 with TRBJ1-5, with D possibly being TRBD1 (6 bases). Trimming removed 4 bases from V and 6 bases from J, with 13 bases in between. This CDR3 has 14 amino acids. The germline CDR1 and CDR2 sequences are MNHEY and SVGAGI. In DNA, the CDR3 is TGTGCCAGCAGTTCAGAAGGGGGTGTTCAGCCCCAGCATTTT. This sequence encodes CASSSEGGVQPQHF.

The V and J genes are TRBV4-3 and TRBJ2-7; 8 nucleotides agree with TRBD1. V trimming: 4 bases; J trimming: 5 bases; junction bases outside the gene matches: 7. The germline gives CDR1 LGHNA, CDR2 YSLEER. The CDR3 has 14 amino acids. Written as DNA, the CDR3 is TGCGCCAGCAGCCTCGGACAGGGTATCGACGAGCAGTACTTC. Encoded protein: CASSLGQGIDEQYF.

This chain joins TRBV6-5 and TRBJ2-2; 7 bases align to TRBD1. From germline, CDR1 is MNHEY and CDR2 SVGAGI. This CDR3 spans 15 amino acids. J lost 3 bases, V lost 7 bases, and 8 bases had no gene match. The CDR3 spells CASTVDRAHTGELFF. CDR3 bases: TGTGCCAGCACCGTAGACAGGGCTCACACCGGGGAGCTGTTTTTT.

The CDR3 DNA is TGTGCCAGCACCTCGAACCGCGGTCGGATTCAGCCCCAGCATTTT. Amino acid sequence: CASTSNRGRIQPQHF. The chain recombines TRBV2 with TRBJ1-5, with D hard to call. The CDR3 extends over 15 amino acids. Germline values: CDR1 SNHLY, CDR2 FYNNEI. V was shortened by 7 bases and J by 6 bases, with 19 bases between the two germline ends.

The chain combines TRBV5-5 with TRBJ2-3, with 7 bases matching TRBD2. The CDR3 consists of 15 residues. Germline V CDR1 and CDR2: SGHKS, YYEKEE (reference sequence). V was pared by 0 bases and J by 4 bases, with 5 bases of the junction left unmatched. The CDR3 is CASSLAGTNSDTQYF. CDR3 nucleotides: TGTGCCAGCAGCTTGGCCGGGACTAACTCAGATACGCAGTATTTT.

This chain links TRBV28 with TRBJ2-7, with TRBD2 as a possible D gene (6 bases). Trimming removed 3 bases from V and 0 bases from J, with 12 bases in between. Germline V gives CDR1 MDHEN, CDR2 SYDVKM. The CDR3 spans 15 residues. The CDR3 DNA reads as TGTGCCAGCAGTTTCGGACCCGGGAGCTCCTACGAGCAGTACTTC. It specifies CASSFGPGSSYEQYF.

V is TRBV3-1 (or the pseudogene TRBV3-2) and J is TRBJ1-2; possible D gene TRBD1, 6 bases. CDR3 size: 12 residues. Trimming cost V 5 bases and J 8 bases, with 12 bases left between them. Looked up from germline, CDR1 is LGHDT and CDR2 is YNNKEL (reference sequence). CDR3 sequence: CASSDRLGGYTF. The CDR3 DNA sequence: TGTGCCAGCAGCGACAGGTTGGGGGGCTACACCTTC.